This TCR beta chain derives from a study of cytomegalovirus exposure and HLA in healthy donors. PCR primers comprised 60 Vbeta and 13 Jbeta primers. Authors' processing steps: In a later analysis, tens of millions of unique TCR beta chains included roughly 11 million shared by two or more donors. The data were produced by immunoSEQ multiplex PCR, yet TCRdb's version contains in-frame clones alone and is incomplete. That table supplies the V and J calls and clone size; D and trimming were determined from the DNA. The sample records about 140,000 clones, 82% being singletons. This clone came up once. Its specificity is unknown. Study-level results: In a later analysis, a missense DCLRE1C variant was linked to TCR beta V- and J-gene trimming.

CDR3 length: 13 amino acids. CDR1 and CDR2 (germline): KGHSH, LQKENI. V gave up 5 bases and J gave up 6 bases, with 11 bases separating them. This sequence originates from a male donor in good health and CMV-seronegative. The sample consisted of PBMCs. The chain has TRBV18 and TRBJ1-5; possibly TRBD1 for D (6 bases). CDR3 loop: CASSAGGRQPQHF. For the CDR3, the DNA is TGTGCCAGCTCAGCGGGGGGCCGTCAGCCCCAGCATTTT. The full variable domain, rest sourced from reference TRBV18 and TRBJ1-5, is NAGVMQNPRHLVRRRGQEARLRCSPMKGHSHVYWYRQLPEEGLKFMVYLQKENIIDESGMPKERFSAEFPKEGPSILRIQQVVRGDSAAYFCASSAGGRQPQHFGDGTRLSIL.